This is a list of T cell receptor beta chains from one sample in a study of blood T cells in healthy people across ages. TCRdb ran MiXCR on the 5' RACE reads and lists one entry per CDR3 protein. The sample has some 560,000 distinct CDR3 sequences, about 28% seen once. These data are also associated with another study on T cells of mothers and their children.

The sequenced sample was blood. These receptors came from a boy between 2 and 10 years old in good health. Each CDR3 is given with its conserved first and last residue. A D gene is named only where the DNA matches it firmly. Clone size is stated in some rows and not others, as once, few, many or a class when expanded.

>few|TRBJ1-6|NA|TRBV6-5
CASSYSRGMRNSPLHF
TGTGCCAGCAGTTACTCGAGGGGAATGAGAAATTCACCCCTCCACTTT
>NA|TRBJ2-6|NA|TRBV2
CASSEYGPTVSGANVLTF
TGTGCCAGCAGTGAATATGGGCCGACGGTCTCTGGGGCCAACGTCCTGACTTTC
>NA|TRBJ2-7|NA|TRBV6-1
CASIGGTDHSYEQYF
TGTGCCAGCATTGGGGGGACAGATCACTCCTACGAGCAGTACTTC
>NA|TRBJ2-4|NA|TRBV4-1
CASSAGQGKNIQYF
TGCGCCAGCAGCGCCGGGCAGGGGAAAAACATTCAGTACTTC
>few|TRBJ1-1|TRBD1|TRBV4-3
CASSQDPIGQGVDEAFF
TGCGCCAGCAGCCAAGACCCTATAGGACAGGGGGTGGATGAAGCTTTCTTT
>few|TRBJ1-3|NA|TRBV6-5
CASSYSRLLSGNTIYF
TGTGCCAGCAGTTACTCCAGACTCCTCTCTGGAAACACCATATATTTT
>few|TRBJ2-7|TRBD1|TRBV30
CAWRVDRDRGHREQYF
TGTGCCTGGAGGGTCGACCGGGACAGGGGACATCGCGAGCAGTACTTC
>few|TRBJ2-5|NA|TRBV5-4
CASSTFSGQETQYF
TGTGCCAGCAGCACCTTTAGCGGCCAAGAGACCCAGTACTTC
>few|TRBJ2-2|TRBD2|TRBV20-1
CSARASGRGTGELFF
TGCAGTGCTAGAGCGAGCGGGAGAGGCACCGGGGAGCTGTTTTTT
>NA|TRBJ1-1|TRBD1|TRBV7-9
CASSPQRQGVANTEAFF
TGTGCCAGCAGCCCACAGCGACAGGGGGTGGCGAACACTGAAGCTTTCTTT
>few|TRBJ2-1|TRBD2|TRBV5-1
CASSNTSGGVGQFF
TGCGCCAGCAGCAATACTAGCGGGGGCGTGGGGCAGTTCTTC
>NA|TRBJ1-1|NA|TRBV20-1
CSAPEHAMNTEAFF
TGCAGTGCCCCAGAACACGCGATGAACACTGAAGCTTTCTTT
>few|TRBJ2-1|NA|TRBV12-3/TRBV12-4
CASSLRLEPRAYKGEQFF
TGTGCCAGCAGTTTAAGACTAGAGCCCCGGGCATATAAGGGTGAGCAGTTCTTC
>NA|TRBJ2-5|TRBD2|TRBV27
CASSLSVAGGPETQYF
TGTGCCAGCAGTTTATCGGTAGCGGGAGGGCCCGAGACCCAGTACTTC
>NA|TRBJ2-3|NA|TRBV29-1
CSVVGYGTLGVDTQYF
TGCAGCGTTGTGGGGTATGGGACTCTCGGAGTAGATACGCAGTATTTT
>few|TRBJ2-1|NA|TRBV6-5
CASSYDGQEQFF
TGTGCCAGCAGTTACGACGGACAGGAGCAGTTCTTC